One TCR beta chain is described in this entry. TCRdb re-derived calls from the RT-PCR reads in MiXCR, one entry per CDR3 protein. The sample consists of tens of thousands of distinct CDR3 sequences, under 80% of them appearing once. This entry belongs to a study of yellow fever vaccine responses in identical twins. This specimen consisted of T cells from blood (PBMCs), unsorted or a sorted subset (not recorded which), obtained before or after yellow fever vaccination (not recorded which). The receptor was isolated from a woman between 18 and 30 years old who received the yellow fever vaccine.

Written as DNA, the CDR3 is TGCAGCGGCGGGAGGATTGAAGAGACCCAGTACTTC. It is translated as CSGGRIEETQYF. The rearrangement joins TRBV29-1 to TRBJ2-5, with 8 bases aligning to TRBD2. CDR1 and CDR2 from the germline V gene are SQVTM and ANQGSEA. The CDR3 is 12 residues long. V trimming: 7 bases; J trimming: 3 bases; junction bases outside the gene matches: 4.